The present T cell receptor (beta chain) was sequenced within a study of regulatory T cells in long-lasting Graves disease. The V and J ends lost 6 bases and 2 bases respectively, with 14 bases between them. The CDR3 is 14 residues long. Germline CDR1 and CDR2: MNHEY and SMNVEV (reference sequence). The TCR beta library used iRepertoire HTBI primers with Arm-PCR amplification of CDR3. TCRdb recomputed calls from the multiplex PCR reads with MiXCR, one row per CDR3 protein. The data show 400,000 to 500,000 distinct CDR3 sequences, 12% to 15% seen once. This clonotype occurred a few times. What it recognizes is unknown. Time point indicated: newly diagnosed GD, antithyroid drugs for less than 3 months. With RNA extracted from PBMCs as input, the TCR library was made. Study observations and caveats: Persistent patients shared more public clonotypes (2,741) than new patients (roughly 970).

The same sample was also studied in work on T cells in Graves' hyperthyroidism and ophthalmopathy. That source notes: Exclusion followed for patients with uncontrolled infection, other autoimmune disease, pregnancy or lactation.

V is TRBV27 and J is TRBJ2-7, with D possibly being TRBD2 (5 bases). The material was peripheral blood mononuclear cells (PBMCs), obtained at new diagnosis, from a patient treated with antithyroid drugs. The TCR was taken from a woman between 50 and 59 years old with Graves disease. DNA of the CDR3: TGTGCCAGCAGCTACCGGGATCGGGCCTACGAGCAGTACTTC. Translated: CASSYRDRAYEQYF.